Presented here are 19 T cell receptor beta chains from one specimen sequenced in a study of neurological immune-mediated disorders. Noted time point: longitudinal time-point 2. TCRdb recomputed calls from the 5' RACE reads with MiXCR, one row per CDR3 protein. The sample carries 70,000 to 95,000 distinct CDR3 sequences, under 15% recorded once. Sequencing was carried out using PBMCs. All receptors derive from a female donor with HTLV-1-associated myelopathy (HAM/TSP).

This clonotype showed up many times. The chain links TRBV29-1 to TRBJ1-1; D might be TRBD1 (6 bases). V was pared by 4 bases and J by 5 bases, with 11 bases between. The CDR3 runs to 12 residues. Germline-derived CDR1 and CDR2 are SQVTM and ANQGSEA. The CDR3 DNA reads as TGCAGCGTTGCAGGGGAGGGTACTGAAGCTTTCTTT. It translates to CSVAGEGTEAFF.

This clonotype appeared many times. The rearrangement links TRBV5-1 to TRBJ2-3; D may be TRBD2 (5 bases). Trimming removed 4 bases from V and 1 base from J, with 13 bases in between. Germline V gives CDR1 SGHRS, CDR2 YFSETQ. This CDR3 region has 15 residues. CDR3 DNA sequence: TGCGCCAGCAGCCACGGGGTGGGCGGCACAGATACGCAGTATTTT. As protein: CASSHGVGGTDTQYF.

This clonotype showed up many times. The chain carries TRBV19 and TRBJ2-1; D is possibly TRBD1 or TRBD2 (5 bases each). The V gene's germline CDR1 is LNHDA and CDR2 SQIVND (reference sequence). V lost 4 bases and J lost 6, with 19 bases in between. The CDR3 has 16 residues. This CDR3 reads CASSTGHHGAVNEQFF. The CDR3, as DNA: TGTGCCAGTAGTACCGGACACCACGGGGCTGTCAATGAGCAGTTCTTC.

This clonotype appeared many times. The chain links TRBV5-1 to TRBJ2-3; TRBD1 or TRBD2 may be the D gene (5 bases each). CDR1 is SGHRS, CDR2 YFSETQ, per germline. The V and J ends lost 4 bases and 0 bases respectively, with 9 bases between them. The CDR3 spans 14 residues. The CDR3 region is CASSPGDSTDTQYF. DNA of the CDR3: TGCGCCAGCAGCCCCGGGGACAGCACAGATACGCAGTATTTT.

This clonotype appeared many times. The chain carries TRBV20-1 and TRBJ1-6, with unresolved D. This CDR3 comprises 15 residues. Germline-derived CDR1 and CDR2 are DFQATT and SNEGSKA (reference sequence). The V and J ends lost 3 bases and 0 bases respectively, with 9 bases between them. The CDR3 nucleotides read TGCAGTGCTAGTCACGGGAGCTCCTATAATTCACCCCTCCACTTT. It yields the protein CSASHGSSYNSPLHF.

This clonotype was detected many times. Written as DNA, the CDR3 is TGTGCCACGACAGATGCCCGTGGAGCCCTTCTTGAAGCTTTCTTT. As protein: CATTDARGALLEAFF. This chain connects TRBV10-3 to TRBJ1-1; a possible D gene is TRBD1 (5 bases). V was shortened by 10 bases and J by 7 bases, with 25 bases between the two germline ends. CDR3 size: 15 residues. Germline CDR1 ENHRY, CDR2 SYGVKD.

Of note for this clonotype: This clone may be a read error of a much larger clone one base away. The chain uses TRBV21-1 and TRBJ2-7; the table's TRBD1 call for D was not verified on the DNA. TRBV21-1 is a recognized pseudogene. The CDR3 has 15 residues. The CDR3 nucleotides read TGTGCCAGCAGCACTTACGGACAGGGTAACTACGAGCAGTACTTC. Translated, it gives CASSTYGQGNYEQYF.

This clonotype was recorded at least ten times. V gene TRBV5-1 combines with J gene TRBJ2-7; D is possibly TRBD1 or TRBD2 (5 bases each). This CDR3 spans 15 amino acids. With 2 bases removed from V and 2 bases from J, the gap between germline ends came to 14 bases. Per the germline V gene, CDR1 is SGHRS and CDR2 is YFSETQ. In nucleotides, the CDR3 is TGCGCCAGCAGCTTAACTGACAGAGCGGCCTACGAGCAGTACTTC. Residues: CASSLTDRAAYEQYF.

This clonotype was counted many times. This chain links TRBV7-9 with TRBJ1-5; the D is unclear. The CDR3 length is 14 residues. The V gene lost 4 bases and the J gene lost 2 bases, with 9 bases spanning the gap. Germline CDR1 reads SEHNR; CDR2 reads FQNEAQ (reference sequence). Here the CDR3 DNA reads TGTGCCAGCAGCTCCCAGGCTGGCAATCAGCCCCAGCATTTT. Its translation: CASSSQAGNQPQHF.

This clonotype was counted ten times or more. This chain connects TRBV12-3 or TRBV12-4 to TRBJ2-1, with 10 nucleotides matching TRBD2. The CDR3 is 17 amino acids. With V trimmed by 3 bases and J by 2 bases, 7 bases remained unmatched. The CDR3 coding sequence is TGTGCCAGCAGTTTTACTAGCGGGACCATTACCTACAATGAGCAGTTCTTC. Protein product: CASSFTSGTITYNEQFF.

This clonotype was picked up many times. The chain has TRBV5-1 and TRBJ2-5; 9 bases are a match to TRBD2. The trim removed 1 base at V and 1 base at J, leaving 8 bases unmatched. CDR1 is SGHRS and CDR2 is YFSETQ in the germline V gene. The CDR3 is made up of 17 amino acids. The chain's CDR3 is CASSLLLAGGSQETQYF. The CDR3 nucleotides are TGCGCCAGCAGCTTGTTACTAGCGGGCGGGTCCCAAGAGACCCAGTACTTC.

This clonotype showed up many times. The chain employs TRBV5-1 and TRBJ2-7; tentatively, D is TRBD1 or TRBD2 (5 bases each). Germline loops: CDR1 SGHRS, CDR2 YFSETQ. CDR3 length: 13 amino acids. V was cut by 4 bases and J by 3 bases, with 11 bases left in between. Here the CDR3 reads CASSRDGFYEQYF. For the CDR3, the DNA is TGCGCCAGCAGCCGGGACGGGTTCTACGAGCAGTACTTC.

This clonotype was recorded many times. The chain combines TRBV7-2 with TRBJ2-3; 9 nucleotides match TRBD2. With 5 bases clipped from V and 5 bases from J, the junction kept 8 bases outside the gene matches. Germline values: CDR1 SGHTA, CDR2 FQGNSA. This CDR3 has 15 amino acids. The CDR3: CASSPGSGGGDTQYF. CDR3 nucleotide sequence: TGTGCCAGCAGCCCCGGTAGCGGGGGAGGAGATACGCAGTATTTT.

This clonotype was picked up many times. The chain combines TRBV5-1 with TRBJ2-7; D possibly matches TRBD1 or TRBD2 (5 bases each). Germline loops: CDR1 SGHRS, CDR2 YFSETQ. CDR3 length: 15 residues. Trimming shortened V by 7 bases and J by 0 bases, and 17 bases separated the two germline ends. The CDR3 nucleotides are TGCGCCAGCCGACAAGCCGGGACGAGCTCCTACGAGCAGTACTTC. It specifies CASRQAGTSSYEQYF.

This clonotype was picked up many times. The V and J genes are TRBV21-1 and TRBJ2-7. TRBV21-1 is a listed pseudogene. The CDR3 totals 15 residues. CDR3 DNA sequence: TGTGCCAGATGTCGTAAATTCCGGAGGCCCTACGAGCAGTACTTC. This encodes CARCRKFRRPYEQYF.

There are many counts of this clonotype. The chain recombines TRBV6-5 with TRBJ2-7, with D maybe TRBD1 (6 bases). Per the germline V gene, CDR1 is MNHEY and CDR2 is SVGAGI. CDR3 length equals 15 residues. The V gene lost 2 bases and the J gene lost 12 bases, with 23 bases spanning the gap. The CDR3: CASSYLGRTQDRWYF. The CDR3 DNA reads TGTGCCAGCAGTTACCTGGGACGGACTCAGGACAGATGGTACTTC.

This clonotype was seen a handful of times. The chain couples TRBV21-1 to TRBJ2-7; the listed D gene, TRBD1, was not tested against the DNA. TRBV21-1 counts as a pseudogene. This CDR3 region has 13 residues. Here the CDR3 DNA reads TGTGCCGCACTGTGGGACGGGACCTACGAGCAGTACTTC. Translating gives CAALWDGTYEQYF.

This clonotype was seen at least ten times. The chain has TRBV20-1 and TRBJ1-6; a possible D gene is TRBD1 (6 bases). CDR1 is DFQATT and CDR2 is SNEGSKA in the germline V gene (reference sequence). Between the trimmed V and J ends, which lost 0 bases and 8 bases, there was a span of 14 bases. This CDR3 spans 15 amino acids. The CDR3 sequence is CSARDEVRGHSPLHF. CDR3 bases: TGCAGTGCTAGAGATGAGGTCAGGGGACATTCACCCCTCCACTTT.

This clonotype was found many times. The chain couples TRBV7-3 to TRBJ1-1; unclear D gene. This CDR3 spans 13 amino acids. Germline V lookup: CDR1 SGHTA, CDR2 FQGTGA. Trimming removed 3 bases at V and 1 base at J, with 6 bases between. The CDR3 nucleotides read TGTGCCAGCAGCTTGTGGCGGAACACTGAAGCTTTCTTT. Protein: CASSLWRNTEAFF.